This passage covers 11 T cell receptor beta chains from one sample sequenced in a study of T cell responses to AZD1222 COVID-19 vaccine. Sequenced by immunoSEQ multiplex PCR; TCRdb stores in-frame clones only, minus some. The sample includes 90,000 to 110,000 clones, roughly nine tenths of them seen just once. The input for sequencing was peripheral blood, taken on day 0 of AZD1222 vaccination. The receptors derive from an adult in good health.

This clone was counted between two and nine times. The chain has TRBV4-3 and TRBJ1-3; no firm D call. The CDR3 length is 17 residues. With 4 bases removed from V and 0 bases from J, the gap between germline ends came to 16 bases. Germline V CDR1 and CDR2: LGHNA, YSLEER. This chain's CDR3 is CASSPRPKEISGNTIYF. The CDR3 nucleotides are TGCGCCAGCAGCCCCAGACCTAAGGAAATCTCTGGAAACACCATATATTTT.

V gene TRBV7-9 combines with J gene TRBJ2-6; D unclear. Trimming removed 4 bases at V and 0 bases at J, with 13 bases between. This CDR3 is 17 amino acids long. Germline values: CDR1 SEHNR, CDR2 FQNEAQ (reference sequence). CDR3: CASSSPQEYSGANVLTF. For the CDR3, the DNA is TGTGCCAGCAGCTCACCTCAGGAGTACTCTGGGGCCAACGTCCTGACTTTC.

The chain recombines TRBV9 with TRBJ2-7; the D gene is possibly TRBD2 (6 bases). This CDR3 has 15 residues. V gave up 3 bases and J gave up 0 bases, with 13 bases separating them. Germline lookup yields CDR1 SGDLS and CDR2 YYNGEE. The DNA of the CDR3 is TGTGCCAGCAGCGCGCTAGCGTGGAGCTCCTACGAGCAGTACTTC. Translated: CASSALAWSSYEQYF.

V gene TRBV29-1 combines with J gene TRBJ1-1, with a possible D match to TRBD1 (5 bases). Per germline, CDR1 SQVTM and CDR2 ANQGSEA. This CDR3 spans 14 amino acids. Deletions cut 7 bases from V and 0 bases from J, with 15 bases between. In nucleotides, the CDR3 is TGCAGCGCTCGAACCGGGACTATGAACACTGAAGCTTTCTTT. Translating gives CSARTGTMNTEAFF.

For this clone: The junction differs from germline at one of its ends, possibly a read error. The chain joins TRBV29-1 to TRBJ1-2, with D perhaps TRBD1 (6 bases). The CDR3 is made up of 11 amino acids. Germline CDR1 reads SQVTM; CDR2 reads ANQGSEA. CDR3 bases: TGCAGCATTTGGGATTGGGACACACACTACTTC. This encodes CSIWDWDTHYF.

The chain links TRBV27 to TRBJ1-4; D might be TRBD1 (5 bases). V was shortened by 5 bases and J by 7 bases, with 17 bases between the two germline ends. CDR3 length: 15 residues. Germline V gives CDR1 MNHEY, CDR2 SMNVEV (reference sequence). The CDR3 loop reads CASSLRGRAVEKLFF. The CDR3 DNA sequence: TGTGCCAGCAGTCTACGGGGCCGGGCCGTTGAAAAACTGTTTTTT.

This sequence joins TRBV10-3 and TRBJ2-3, with 8 bases fitting TRBD2. V shed 8 bases, J shed 2 bases, and the junction held 9 bases outside the gene matches. The length of the CDR3 is 15 residues. CDR1 and CDR2 from the germline V gene are ENHRY and SYGVKD. The CDR3 DNA reads TGTGCCATCTCGGGGCGGGAGGTGGACACAGATACGCAGTATTTT. Amino acids: CAISGREVDTDTQYF.

There are many counts of this clone. This rearrangement joins TRBV19 to TRBJ2-5; TRBD2 aligns across 7 bases. V dropped 8 bases and J dropped 4; count of bases not matched to a gene: 4. CDR1 is LNHDA, CDR2 SQIVND, per germline (reference sequence). The CDR3 extends over 12 amino acids. The CDR3 loop reads CASGRVRETQYF. CDR3 DNA: TGTGCCAGTGGGAGGGTGAGAGAGACCCAGTACTTC.

The V and J genes are TRBV19 and TRBJ2-2; maybe TRBD1 (5 bases). The length of the CDR3 is 14 residues. V was shortened by 6 bases and J by 2 bases, with 10 bases between the two germline ends. Germline V gene sequence: CDR1 LNHDA, CDR2 SQIVND (reference sequence). CDR3 loop: CASRGRVNTGELFF. The CDR3 coding sequence is TGTGCCAGTAGGGGCAGGGTAAACACCGGGGAGCTGTTTTTT.

This clone has only one observation. The chain joins TRBV4-1 to TRBJ1-2; TRBD1 aligns across 7 bases. The trim removed 5 bases at V and 2 bases at J, leaving 8 bases unmatched. CDR3 size: 15 residues. Germline CDR1 MGHRA, CDR2 YSYEKL. In DNA form, the CDR3 reads TGCGCCAGCAGCACCCGACAGGGAGGGAACTATGGCTACACCTTC. Protein sequence: CASSTRQGGNYGYTF.

This clone was found once. V usage is TRBV28 and J usage is TRBJ1-2; D not resolved. CDR3 length equals 13 residues. Germline values: CDR1 MDHEN, CDR2 SYDVKM. V lost 10 bases to trimming and J lost 2 bases, with 14 bases between them. Here the CDR3 DNA reads TGTGCCACCTCAGGTATGAACAACTATGGCTACACCTTC. Its translation: CATSGMNNYGYTF.